The 3 T cell receptor beta chains presented below share a single source sample, sequenced in a study of cytomegalovirus exposure and HLA in healthy donors. Primers included in the PCR were 60 Vbeta and 13 Jbeta primers. Here immunoSEQ multiplex PCR was the method, and the copy in TCRdb shows in-frame clones only, minus some. The repertoire holds under 120,000 clones, with around 60% as singletons. Sequencing was done on a sample of PBMCs. These receptors were collected from a man younger than 45 in good health and CMV-seropositive.

This clone was counted only a few times. The chain combines TRBV11-2 with TRBJ2-7; D uncertain. The CDR3 contains 11 residues. Deletions cut 6 bases from V and 2 bases from J, with 5 bases between. Germline V gene lookup returns CDR1 SGHAT and CDR2 FQNNGV. The CDR3 loop is CASSDTYEQYF. The CDR3 DNA sequence: TGTGCCAGCAGTGACACCTACGAGCAGTACTTC.

Here the CDR3 reads CASSYRGSGELFF. Written as DNA, the CDR3 is TGTGCCAGCAGTTACCGGGGGAGCGGGGAGCTGTTTTTT. This rearrangement joins TRBV6-5 to TRBJ2-2, with D possibly being TRBD2 (6 bases). The V end lost 2 bases, the J end lost 7 bases, and 8 bases lay between the germline ends. The CDR3 is 13 residues long. Germline loops: CDR1 MNHEY, CDR2 SVGAGI.

This rearrangement joins TRBV11-3 to TRBJ1-3; TRBD1 aligns across 7 bases. V gave up 5 bases and J gave up 4 bases; unmatched junction bases: 2. CDR1 and CDR2 (germline): SGHNT, YENEEA. The CDR3 length is 13 residues. CDR3 bases: TGTGCCAGCAGCCGGGACAGAGGAAACACCATATATTTT. This translates into CASSRDRGNTIYF. Full variable domain (remainder filled in from reference TRBV11-3 and TRBJ1-3): EAGVVQSPRYKIIEKKQPVAFWCNPISGHNTLYWYLQNLGQGPELLIRYENEEAVDDSQLPKDRFSAERLKGVDSTLKIQPAELGDSAVYLCASSRDRGNTIYFGEGSWLTVV.